These T cell receptor beta chains were read from a single sample in a study of blood T cell repertoires in COVID-19. Method: immunoSEQ multiplex PCR; TCRdb's copy keeps in-frame clones and lacks some. The profile shows over 65,000 clones, over 80% of them singletons. Sequencing was carried out using peripheral blood. These receptors all come from an elderly man with active or convalescent COVID-19. Each CDR3 is given with its conserved first and last residue. D genes are given only for firm matches. A clone size is listed for some rows: how often the clone was seen (once, few, many), or a class if it is expanded.

D	V	size	J	CDR3
TRBD2	TRBV7-2	NA	TRBJ2-5	CASSSSGGLGEETQYF
TRBD2	TRBV24-1	NA	TRBJ2-5	CAVSIAGPQETQYF
TRBD1	TRBV29-1	NA	TRBJ1-2	CSVVTGGGGYTF
NA	TRBV30	NA	TRBJ2-3	CAWSDKRSDFTDTQYF
TRBD1	TRBV10-2	few	TRBJ1-1	CASRGQGANTEAFF
TRBD2	TRBV7-2	NA	TRBJ2-1	CASSLGSGGYNEQFF
TRBD1	TRBV27	NA	TRBJ2-2	CASSPPGQGYTGELFF
TRBD2	TRBV28	NA	TRBJ2-5	CASSSPAGIRETQYF
TRBD2	TRBV29-1	NA	TRBJ2-1	CSVQTYYSGIAGSIDEQFF
TRBD1	TRBV24-1	NA	TRBJ2-1	CATSARLGQGNNNEQFF
NA	TRBV7-9	NA	TRBJ2-3	CASSPRTPTSTDTQYF
TRBD2	TRBV7-6	NA	TRBJ2-5	CASSLADLAAVQYF
TRBD1	TRBV6-5	NA	TRBJ1-6	CASKTGAVWSPLHF
NA	TRBV11-3	NA	TRBJ2-1	CASSLRLNNEQFF
NA	TRBV5-1	NA	TRBJ2-2	CASSLSGNVGELFF
TRBD1	TRBV5-4	NA	TRBJ1-6	CASSSGQGQGSPLHF
NA	TRBV19	NA	TRBJ2-2	CASNARTGELFF
TRBD2	TRBV15	NA	TRBJ2-1	CATSRDRASGRYEQFF
TRBD1	TRBV12-5	NA	TRBJ2-5	CASEAGTGDETQYF
TRBD1	TRBV19	NA	TRBJ1-5	CASRRPSPGQGYQPQHF